These 2 T cell receptor beta chains originate from one sample sequenced in a study of a mutant IDH1 vaccine in newly diagnosed glioma. Time point here: baseline, week 1 (first vaccination visit). Described treatment: pre-vaccination baseline after standard-of-care therapy. TCRdb keeps only in-frame clones here, not all; method: immunoSEQ multiplex PCR. Here the sample spans about 51,000 clones, around 80% being singletons. Specimen: PBMCs, collected from a glioma patient treated with radiotherapy, temozolomide or both. These receptors came from a woman in her thirties or forties with glioma.

The chain combines TRBV10-3 with TRBJ2-5; D may correspond to TRBD1 or TRBD2 (5 bases each). The CDR3 sequence is 14 residues long. CDR1 is ENHRY and CDR2 is SYGVKD in the germline V gene. V was clipped by 5 bases and J by 3 bases, with 13 bases between them. CDR3 region: CAISPRDVEETQYF. The CDR3 DNA follows: TGTGCCATCAGTCCTAGGGACGTAGAAGAGACCCAGTACTTC.

The V call is TRBV30, the J call TRBJ1-2, with unresolved D. In germline, CDR1 is GTSNPN, CDR2 SVGIG (reference sequence). This CDR3 comprises 10 residues. The V end lost 5 bases, the J end lost 7 bases, and 8 bases lay between the germline ends. The CDR3 sequence is CAWGQAGYTF. The CDR3, as DNA: TGTGCCTGGGGTCAGGCTGGCTACACCTTC. The variable domain in full, completed from reference TRBV30 and TRBJ1-2, reads SQTIHQWPATLVQPVGSPLSLECTVEGTSNPNLYWYRQAAGRGLQLLFYSVGIGQISSEVPQNLSASRPQDRQFILSSKKLLLSDSGFYLCAWGQAGYTFGSGTRLTVV.